Listed below are T cell receptor beta chains from one sample, sequenced in a study of blood T cell repertoires in COVID-19. Produced via immunoSEQ multiplex PCR; TCRdb's table is partial and in-frame only. Among 310,000 or so clones listed, around 85% were seen once. Sequencing was done on a sample of PBMCs or T cells enriched from blood (not recorded which). These TCRs come from a woman aged 40 to 49 who had recovered from COVID-19. Both conserved end residues are part of each CDR3. The order of the fields is clone size, J gene, V gene, D gene, CDR3 protein. A D gene is named only where the DNA matches it firmly. The listing skips clone size in some rows; elsewhere it reads once, few, many or a size class.

-,TRBJ2-1,TRBV29-1,TRBD2,CSYRGSSGSGDEQFF
-,TRBJ2-2,TRBV6-5,-,CASSYSSVPRPGELFF
-,TRBJ1-1,TRBV14,-,CASSQQGYGEAFF
-,TRBJ2-2,TRBV5-1,TRBD2,CASSLGLAANTGELFF
-,TRBJ2-2,TRBV11-3,TRBD1,CASSLETGEGTGELFF
-,TRBJ2-7,TRBV7-8,TRBD2,CASSLGTSGSREQYF
-,TRBJ2-5,TRBV11-1,TRBD1,CASSDWTGLQETQYF
-,TRBJ2-1,TRBV10-3,TRBD1,CAISESGTGRISNEQFF
-,TRBJ1-1,TRBV28,TRBD1,CASSLWDRTEAFF
-,TRBJ2-7,TRBV27,TRBD1,CASGTDPYEQYF
-,TRBJ2-2,TRBV15,TRBD2,CATSRDLAGGQFDDTGELFF
-,TRBJ2-7,TRBV6-5,TRBD2,CASSPWTSGRGQYF
-,TRBJ2-2,TRBV7-2,TRBD2,CASSYPGLADTGELFF
-,TRBJ2-2,TRBV9,TRBD2,CASSASGRENTGELFF
-,TRBJ2-3,TRBV5-1,TRBD2,CASSPGTSGSTDTQYF
-,TRBJ2-7,TRBV27,TRBD2,CASRGGTSGIGEQYF
few,TRBJ2-1,TRBV7-3,TRBD2,CASSSGLAGEGTEQFF
few,TRBJ2-7,TRBV2,-,CASTVEDSYEQYF
-,TRBJ2-7,TRBV10-1,-,CASSESMSGFKYF
-,TRBJ2-1,TRBV7-3,TRBD2,CASSLRASGSSEQFF
-,TRBJ2-2,TRBV14,TRBD1,CASSPTDRGLGGELFF
-,TRBJ1-5,TRBV6-2/TRBV6-3,-,CASSSGRGSPSNQPQHF
-,TRBJ2-3,TRBV6-5,TRBD2,CASSYSREGLGTQYF
once,TRBJ2-7,TRBV19,TRBD1,CASSIGTGAVYEQYF
-,TRBJ1-1,TRBV20-1,-,CSASYGRDTEAFF
few,TRBJ1-2,TRBV3-1/TRBV3-2,-,CASTGAGGVGYTF
-,TRBJ2-1,TRBV4-2,TRBD2,CASSQGLAGASYNEQFF
-,TRBJ2-5,TRBV4-2,TRBD1,CASSQKGGWGETQYF
-,TRBJ1-4,TRBV28,TRBD1,CASSLPTGVTEKLFF
-,TRBJ1-2,TRBV6-2/TRBV6-3,-,CASSSSYYGYTF
once,TRBJ1-5,TRBV18,TRBD1,CASSPQTGENQPQHF
-,TRBJ2-2,TRBV5-1,TRBD1,CASSLVGTGNTGELFF
-,TRBJ2-7,TRBV19,-,CASSPTAGSYEQYF
-,TRBJ2-7,TRBV14,-,CASSRKRVGAYEQYF
-,TRBJ2-7,TRBV6-5,TRBD1,CASSPWDRSSEQYF
-,TRBJ1-2,TRBV11-2,TRBD1,CASSPGQEGPGYTF
-,TRBJ2-7,TRBV5-4,TRBD1,CASSQGQLYEQYF
-,TRBJ2-7,TRBV7-2,TRBD2,CASSVSGRAGAYEQYF
-,TRBJ2-1,TRBV7-8,-,CASSISGGRYNEQFF
-,TRBJ2-7,TRBV2,-,CASTRDLDYEQYF
few,TRBJ1-5,TRBV2,TRBD1,CASSRGGSQPQHF
-,TRBJ2-5,TRBV5-1,TRBD1,CASSLAGQGEETQYF
-,TRBJ2-2,TRBV28,-,CASDPRGTGELFF
-,TRBJ1-3,TRBV7-2,-,CASILGPSGNTIYF
-,TRBJ2-5,TRBV2,-,CASTGSRRETQYF
-,TRBJ1-1,TRBV7-9,-,CASSSMGYTEAFF
-,TRBJ1-2,TRBV7-2,-,CASSGEYYGYTF
once,TRBJ2-7,TRBV5-1,TRBD2,CASSLEGLAVYEQYF
-,TRBJ2-2,TRBV7-9,-,CASSPTGTGELFF
-,TRBJ1-1,TRBV9,-,CASSVGDTGAYTEAFF
-,TRBJ2-7,TRBV5-4,TRBD1,CASSLGTGGYEQYF
-,TRBJ2-2,TRBV24-1,TRBD2,CATTAGGPRRTGELFF
-,TRBJ2-3,TRBV9,-,CASSRAHSTSTDTQYF